This T cell receptor beta chain was sequenced during a study of beta chain features in type 1 diabetes. V was clipped by 0 bases and J by 5 bases, with 11 bases between them. Germline V gene lookup returns CDR1 LGHNA and CDR2 YSLEER. This CDR3 contains 15 residues. About this clone itself: Antigen: not known.

Points from the study as a whole: Overrepresentation of cells with high TCR expression could result from cDNA sequencing. Patients with type 1 diabetes carried fewer insertions and had more deletions at their VDJ junctions.

The isolated RNA, all of it, was reverse transcribed, so expressed TCRB transcripts were what got sequenced. Generated by immunoSEQ multiplex PCR, the TCRdb table keeps only in-frame clones and is missing some. The table lists a few hundred thousand clones, 25% to 30% of them singletons. The TCR originated in a man under 40 in good health. V usage is TRBV4-3 and J usage is TRBJ2-1; tentatively, D is TRBD1 or TRBD2 (5 bases each). Sequencing used central memory CD4+ T cells from blood. Written as DNA, the CDR3 is TGCGCCAGCAGCCAAGATTATAGAGGGGACAATGAGCAGTTCTTC. It codes for CASSQDYRGDNEQFF.